One and the same sample provided the 14 T cell receptor beta chains below, sequenced in a study of CD8 T cells in Susac syndrome. About 0.45 to 1 ug RNA was reverse transcribed with random hexamers. TCRdb processed the immunoSEQ multiplex PCR reads anew with MiXCR; each CDR3 protein has one entry. The sample lists about 160,000 distinct CDR3 sequences; approximately 93% were seen once. The sequenced sample consisted of CD4+ T cells from PBMCs. The receptors shown here come from a human donor with multiple sclerosis.

V usage is TRBV12-3 or TRBV12-4 and J usage is TRBJ1-2; D unresolved. The V gene lost 8 bases and the J gene lost 5 bases, with 18 bases spanning the gap. CDR3 size: 14 residues. The CDR3 is CASGKGPLLYGYTF. CDR3 sequence (DNA): TGTGCCAGCGGGAAGGGCCCGCTACTATATGGCTACACCTTC.

As concerns this clonotype: Compared with germline, one end of the junction differs, possibly owing to a read error. This chain uses TRBV6-2 or TRBV6-3 with TRBJ2-5; TRBD2 aligns across 8 bases. This CDR3 spans 14 amino acids. Germline-derived CDR1 and CDR2 are MNHEY and SVGEGT. CDR3 amino acids: CASSDSGGGETQYF. CDR3 bases: TGTGCCAGCAGTGACTCCGGGGGGGGAGAGACCCAGTACTTC.

This chain uses TRBV12-3 or TRBV12-4 with TRBJ2-3; D gene unclear. This CDR3 has 12 residues. Trimming shortened V by 7 bases and J by 3 bases, and 8 bases separated the two germline ends. CDR3 loop: CASNGDTDTQYF. Here the CDR3 DNA reads TGTGCCAGCAATGGGGATACAGATACGCAGTATTTT.

V usage is TRBV29-1 and J usage is TRBJ1-5; weak D call: TRBD1 (5 bases). CDR1 is SQVTM, CDR2 ANQGSEA, per germline. Trimming removed 4 bases at V and 6 bases at J, with 13 bases between. CDR3 length: 13 amino acids. CDR3 region: CSVAAQGGQPQHF. CDR3 nucleotide sequence: TGCAGCGTTGCCGCGCAGGGCGGTCAGCCCCAGCATTTT.

The chain employs TRBV18 and TRBJ2-1; D is unclear. CDR1 and CDR2 (germline): KGHSH, LQKENI. The CDR3 is made up of 11 amino acids. With 6 bases removed from V and 8 bases from J, the gap between germline ends came to 8 bases. The CDR3 DNA follows: TGTGCCAGCTCGTTCGTAGATGAGCAGTTCTTC. Translated, it gives CASSFVDEQFF.

The chain is built from TRBV28 and TRBJ2-5; D gene ambiguous. Trimming left V 7 bases short and J 4 bases short, with 16 bases between. The germline V gene has CDR1 MDHEN and CDR2 SYDVKM. There are 14 residues in the CDR3. The chain's CDR3 is CASIGRTTRETQYF. DNA for the CDR3: TGTGCCAGCATCGGAAGAACAACCAGAGAGACCCAGTACTTC.

The chain employs TRBV27 and TRBJ2-7; either TRBD1 or TRBD2 may fit D (6 bases each). V lost 3 bases to trimming and J lost 5 bases, with 11 bases between them. Germline V gene lookup returns CDR1 MNHEY and CDR2 SMNVEV (reference sequence). The length of the CDR3 is 13 residues. This CDR3 reads CASSLIGGNEQYF. CDR3 sequence (DNA): TGTGCCAGCAGTTTGATAGGGGGGAACGAGCAGTACTTC.

The J gene is TRBJ2-5, the V gene TRBV7-2, with D unresolved. The length of the CDR3 is 13 residues. The V and J ends lost 1 base and 4 bases respectively, with 7 bases between them. CDR1 is SGHTA and CDR2 is FQGNSA in the germline V gene. The CDR3 spells CASSLGSRETQYF. For the CDR3, the DNA is TGTGCCAGCAGCTTAGGTAGCCGAGAGACCCAGTACTTC.

This sequence joins TRBV5-4 and TRBJ2-5; D perhaps matches TRBD1 (6 bases). V was shortened by 4 bases and J by 5 bases, with 15 bases between the two germline ends. The CDR3 loop spans 14 amino acids. Germline V gene sequence: CDR1 SGHNT, CDR2 YYREEE (reference sequence). For the CDR3, the DNA is TGTGCCAGCAGCAGGGAATCAGGGGAGGAGACCCAGTACTTC. It codes for CASSRESGEETQYF.

The rearrangement uses TRBV18 and TRBJ2-4; possible D gene TRBD2, 5 bases. Germline CDR1 and CDR2: KGHSH and LQKENI. Trimming took off 3 bases at V and 2 bases at J, with 11 bases between the two ends. The CDR3 runs to 15 residues. The CDR3 bases are TGTGCCAGCTCACCGGCCGGGATGTCCAAAAACATTCAGTACTTC. Translation: CASSPAGMSKNIQYF.

The gene calls are TRBV12-3 or TRBV12-4 and TRBJ2-2, with 15 bases matching TRBD2. CDR3 length: 22 residues. V lost 5 bases and J lost 0; bases outside the gene matches: 16. CDR3 amino acids: CASSPNLRGLAGGISNTGELFF. The CDR3 DNA follows: TGTGCCAGCAGTCCTAACCTGAGAGGACTAGCGGGAGGGATATCGAACACCGGGGAGCTGTTTTTT.

The CDR3 loop reads CASSSGQPQWDYGYTF. In nucleotides, the CDR3 is TGCGCCAGCAGCTCGGGACAGCCCCAATGGGACTATGGCTACACCTTC. V and J are TRBV5-1 and TRBJ1-2, with 7 nucleotides matching TRBD1. CDR1 SGHRS and CDR2 YFSETQ come from the germline V gene. With 3 bases clipped from V and 3 bases from J, the junction kept 11 bases outside the gene matches. The CDR3 is made up of 16 amino acids.

The rearrangement links TRBV24-1 to TRBJ2-3; D not certain. The CDR3 consists of 13 residues. Trimming took off 6 bases at V and 7 bases at J, with 13 bases between the two ends. Germline V lookup: CDR1 KGHDR, CDR2 SFDVKD. The CDR3 nucleotides read TGTGCCACCAGTCTCTGGGGTCGGAATACGCAGTATTTT. Its protein is CATSLWGRNTQYF.

This chain connects TRBV30 to TRBJ2-3, with 8 bases fitting TRBD2. This CDR3 has 15 residues. Germline V gene sequence: CDR1 GTSNPN, CDR2 SVGIG (reference sequence). J lost 2 bases, V lost 3 bases, and 7 bases had no gene match. The CDR3 DNA reads TGTGCCTGGAGCCTTGGACTAGCTATCACAGATACGCAGTATTTT. Its translation: CAWSLGLAITDTQYF.